These T cell receptor beta chains were read from a single sample in a study of T-cell reconstitution after alpha-beta-depleted transplantation in children. TCRdb called the PCR reads again in MiXCR, with one record for every CDR3 protein. The sample has about 1,000,000 distinct CDR3 sequences, around 30% seen once. The source material was PBMCs, mostly from graft donor cells, sampled 360 days after TCRalphabeta/CD19-depleted stem cell transplant. Source of these receptors: a boy under two years old who had a stem cell transplant for SCID, so the T cells may come from the graft donor. Both conserved end residues are part of each CDR3. Fields, in order: CDR3 protein, CDR3 DNA, D gene, clone size, J gene, V gene. D genes are given only for firm matches. Clone sizes are given selectively: once, few, many, or a class where the clone is expanded.

CASSYVSANSPLHF TGTGCCAGCAGTTACGTGTCAGCGAATTCACCCCTCCACTTT - - TRBJ1-6 TRBV6-5
CASSQGGGTYPYEQYF TGCGCCAGCAGCCAGGGTGGAGGGACTTACCCGTACGAGCAGTACTTC - - TRBJ2-7 TRBV4-3
CSARSGNTIYF TGCAGTGCTAGATCGGGAAACACCATATATTTT - - TRBJ1-3 TRBV20-1
CSAEGTSGPQTQYF TGCAGTGCTGAAGGGACTAGCGGCCCCCAGACCCAGTACTTC TRBD2 - TRBJ2-5 TRBV20-1
CSVLRDRSYGYTF TGCAGCGTCCTCCGGGACAGGAGCTATGGCTACACCTTC TRBD1 - TRBJ1-2 TRBV29-1
CASSYSGTGGEEQFF TGTGCCAGCAGTTACTCTGGGACAGGGGGTGAGGAGCAGTTCTTC TRBD1 few TRBJ2-1 TRBV6-5
CASSPYLWVNTEAFF TGCGCCAGCAGTCCATATCTTTGGGTTAACACTGAAGCTTTCTTT - few TRBJ1-1 TRBV23-1
CASSSQHISSGNTIYF TGTGCCAGCAGCTCCCAGCACATCTCCTCTGGAAACACCATATATTTT - many TRBJ1-3 TRBV7-9
CASSLGPGPLLIPYNEQFF TGTGCCAGCAGCTTAGGTCCAGGGCCACTACTTATTCCCTACAATGAGCAGTTCTTC - few TRBJ2-1 TRBV11-2
CASSNRQIQETQYF TGTGCCAGCAGCAACCGACAGATCCAAGAGACCCAGTACTTC - - TRBJ2-5 TRBV7-9
CASSQDTSGDQETQYF TGTGCCAGCAGCCAAGATACTAGCGGGGACCAAGAGACCCAGTACTTC TRBD2 - TRBJ2-5 TRBV4-2
CASSSGIGGNYEQYF TGTGCCAGCAGCTCAGGGATCGGTGGCAACTACGAGCAGTACTTC - - TRBJ2-7 TRBV11-2
CASSLSGSFSSYEQYF TGCGCCAGCAGCTTGAGTGGTTCTTTTAGCTCCTACGAGCAGTACTTC - - TRBJ2-7 TRBV5-1
CSARGRRGRHPMRDEQYF TGCAGTGCTAGGGGGCGGCGCGGGAGGCACCCCATGCGCGACGAGCAGTACTTC TRBD2 few TRBJ2-7 TRBV20-1
CASRTSYEQYF TGTGCCAGTCGTACCTCCTACGAGCAGTACTTC - many TRBJ2-7 TRBV18
CASSSQGREQYF TGCGCCAGCAGCTCCCAGGGACGCGAGCAGTACTTC - - TRBJ2-7 TRBV5-1
CASSKVLKGGTYEQYF TGTGCCAGCAGCAAAGTCCTTAAAGGGGGCACCTACGAGCAGTACTTC - few TRBJ2-7 TRBV21-1
CAWMGQGRTEAFF TGTGCCTGGATGGGACAGGGGAGGACTGAAGCTTTCTTT TRBD1 few TRBJ1-1 TRBV30
CASSSHNTGVGDNEQFF TGTGCCAGCAGCTCGCACAACACAGGGGTTGGGGACAATGAGCAGTTCTTC TRBD1 once TRBJ2-1 TRBV7-2
CASSLESGGGTDTQYF TGCGCCAGCAGCTTGGAGAGCGGGGGAGGCACAGATACGCAGTATTTT TRBD2 - TRBJ2-3 TRBV5-1
CASSQRQGWELFF TGTGCCAGTAGTCAAAGACAGGGCTGGGAGCTGTTTTTT TRBD1 - TRBJ2-2 TRBV19
CASVLARGAGDTEAFF TGTGCCAGCGTCTTGGCCAGGGGCGCGGGCGACACTGAAGCTTTCTTT - - TRBJ1-1 TRBV12-3/TRBV12-4
CASSLRTSGGPGSTDTQYF TGTGCCAGCAGTTTAAGGACTAGCGGGGGGCCGGGGAGCACAGATACGCAGTATTTT TRBD2 - TRBJ2-3 TRBV28